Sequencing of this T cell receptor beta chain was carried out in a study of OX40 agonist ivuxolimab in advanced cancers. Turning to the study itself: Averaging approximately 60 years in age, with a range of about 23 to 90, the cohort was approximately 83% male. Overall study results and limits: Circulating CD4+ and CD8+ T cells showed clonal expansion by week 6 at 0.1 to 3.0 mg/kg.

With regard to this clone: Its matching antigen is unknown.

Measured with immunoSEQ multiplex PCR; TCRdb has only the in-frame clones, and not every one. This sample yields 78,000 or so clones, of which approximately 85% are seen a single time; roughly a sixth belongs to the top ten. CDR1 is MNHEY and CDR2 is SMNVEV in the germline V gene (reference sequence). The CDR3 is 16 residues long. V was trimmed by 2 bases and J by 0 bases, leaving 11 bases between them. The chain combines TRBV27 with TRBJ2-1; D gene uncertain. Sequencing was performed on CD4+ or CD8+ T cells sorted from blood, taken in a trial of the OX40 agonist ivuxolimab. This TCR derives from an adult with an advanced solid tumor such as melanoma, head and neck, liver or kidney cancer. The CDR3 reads CASSLRALSSYNEQFF. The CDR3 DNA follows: TGTGCCAGCAGTTTACGGGCTCTGAGCTCCTACAATGAGCAGTTCTTC.